These 28 T cell receptor beta chains came from one sample sequenced in a study of tumor and adjacent non-tumor tissue in lung cancer. Three rounds of nested PCR, following a modified ARM-PCR protocol, produced the TCRbeta library. TCRdb re-called the multiplex PCR reads with MiXCR, one entry per CDR3 protein. The sample carries 90,000 to 100,000 distinct CDR3 sequences, 75% to 90% recorded once. RNA was extracted from bulk tissue without any cell sorting. More than 3 cm separated this lung sample from the edge of the tumor. The sample taken for sequencing was distant non-tumor lung tissue. The receptors originated from a man aged 55-75 years with small cell lung cancer.

This sequence joins TRBV18 and TRBJ2-3; 8 nucleotides align to TRBD1. This CDR3 spans 15 amino acids. The trim removed 10 bases at V and 4 bases at J, leaving 13 bases unmatched. Germline CDR1 is KGHSH and CDR2 is LQKENI. CDR3 sequence reads: CANSSDRAGSDTQYF. In nucleotides, the CDR3 is TGTGCCAACTCGTCGGACAGGGCTGGCTCAGATACGCAGTATTTT.

As for this clonotype: A much bigger clone sits one base away, suggesting this may be a read error. The rearrangement joins TRBV12-3 or TRBV12-4 to TRBJ2-3; D possibly corresponds to TRBD2 (5 bases). The CDR3 contains 15 residues. Written as DNA, the CDR3 is TGTGCCAGCAGTTCAGTCGGGGAACGTCCAGATATGCAGTATTTT. This encodes CASSSVGERPDMQYF.

As for this clonotype: A junction end diverges from the germline sequence, so it may reflect a read error. The rearrangement joins TRBV29-1 to TRBJ1-5; tentative D call: TRBD1 (6 bases). The CDR3 has 13 residues. Germline values: CDR1 SQVTM, CDR2 ANQGSEA. The CDR3 is CSVGGGEDQPQHF. Written as DNA, the CDR3 is TGTAGCGTTGGGGGCGGGGAAGATCAGCCCCAGCATTTT. Full variable domain (outside the CDR3, taken from reference TRBV29-1 and TRBJ1-5): SAVISQKPSRDICQRGTSLTIQCQVDSQVTMMFWYRQQPGQSLTLIATANQGSEATYESGFVIDKFPISRPNLTFSTLTVSNMSPEDSSIYLCSVGGGEDQPQHFGDGTRLSIL.

Note on this clonotype: The junction and the germline gene differ at one end; a read error may be behind it. This chain links TRBV4-1 with TRBJ1-4; unclear D gene. Germline values: CDR1 MGHRA, CDR2 YSYEKL. CDR3 size: 15 residues. The CDR3 coding sequence is TGCGCCAGCAACCAAACCCTATACCGGAATGAAAAACTATTTTTT. This encodes CASNQTLYRNEKLFF.

Details on this clonotype: This sequence may be a read error, since a much larger clone differs from it by one base. The chain has TRBV20-1 and TRBJ2-1; the D is unclear. The germline gives CDR1 DFQATT, CDR2 SNEGSKA (reference sequence). The CDR3 is 12 residues long. The ends were cut back, 7 bases at V and 7 bases at J, with 14 bases in the middle. CDR3 residues: CSVRPPNNEQFF. The CDR3 region has the DNA TGCAGTGTTAGGCCCCCAAATAATGAGCAGTTCTTC.

As for this clonotype: A much larger clone lies one base from this, so it may be a read error. Here the CDR3 reads CSAFKRTRGFTDTQYF. DNA of the CDR3: TGCAGTGCCTTCAAGCGGACTAGGGGGTTCACAGATACGCAGTATTTT. This chain uses TRBV20-1 with TRBJ2-3; a possible D gene is TRBD2 (7 bases). Trimming took 6 bases from V and 2 from J, leaving 21 bases between them. The length of the CDR3 is 16 residues. CDR1 DFQATT and CDR2 SNEGSKA come from the germline V gene (reference sequence).

Points on this clonotype: A junction end diverges from the germline sequence, so it may reflect a read error. The chain carries TRBV12-3 or TRBV12-4 and TRBJ2-2; the D gene is possibly TRBD2 (5 bases). The CDR3 consists of 15 residues. CDR3: CVSSFFGRDTGELFF. In DNA form, the CDR3 reads TGTGTCAGCAGTTTCTTTGGGAGAGACACCGGGGAGCTGTTTTTT.

Comments on this clonotype: The germline gene is not matched at one end of the junction; a read error may be the cause. The chain couples TRBV10-3 to TRBJ2-1; 10 bases agree with TRBD2. Looked up from germline, CDR1 is ENHRY and CDR2 is SYGVKD. This CDR3 has 16 residues. The CDR3 loop is CAIAPLAGAVPNERFF. Here the CDR3 DNA reads TGTGCCATTGCCCCTCTAGCGGGAGCTGTACCCAATGAGCGGTTCTTC.

About this clonotype itself: A junction end diverges from the germline sequence, so it may reflect a read error. V and J are TRBV28 and TRBJ2-2, with TRBD2 as a possible D gene (5 bases). This CDR3 region has 15 residues. Germline V gene sequence: CDR1 MDHEN, CDR2 SYDVKM. The CDR3 reads CASSLGSANNGELFF. CDR3 DNA: TGTGCCAGCAGTTTAGGATCCGCGAACAACGGGGAGTTGTTTTTT.

Points on this clonotype: At one end, the junction sequence differs from germline, possibly due to a read error. The chain combines TRBV20-1 with TRBJ2-1; 10 bases line up with TRBD2. The CDR3 length is 18 residues. The germline CDR1 and CDR2 sequences are DFQATT and SNEGSKA (reference sequence). The CDR3 sequence is CCASGGLGPRSSYNEQFF. The CDR3 bases are TGCTGTGCTAGCGGGGGACTAGGCCCCCGGAGCTCCTACAATGAGCAGTTCTTC.

With respect to this clonotype: The conserved closing phenylalanine or tryptophan is absent in this CDR3, likely reflecting a read error. The chain is built from TRBV6-1 and TRBJ2-5; D uncertain. CDR3 length: 16 amino acids. CDR1 MNHNS and CDR2 SASEGT come from the germline V gene. CDR3 sequence: CASGEAHTGFQETQYL. CDR3 DNA sequence: TGTGCCAGCGGTGAAGCACACACCGGGTTTCAAGAAACCCAGTACTTA.

This clonotype came up a few times. The germline gene is not matched at one end of the junction; a read error may be the cause. The chain uses TRBV28 and TRBJ1-2, with 7 bases matching TRBD1. The CDR3 has 17 residues. Germline loops: CDR1 MDHEN, CDR2 SYDVKM. CDR3 nucleotide sequence: TGTGTCAGCAGTTCTTACTCCCTACAGGGGTCTTACTATGGCTACACCTTC. As protein: CVSSSYSLQGSYYGYTF.

This chain links TRBV11-2 with TRBJ2-4; possibly TRBD1 for D (6 bases). Looked up from germline, CDR1 is SGHAT and CDR2 is FQNNGV. V lost 0 bases, J lost 9 bases, and 15 bases lay in between. The CDR3 is made up of 15 amino acids. DNA for the CDR3: TGTGCCAGCAGCTTAGATCCCAGGGGCGCAGCCATTCAGTACTTC. This sequence encodes CASSLDPRGAAIQYF. The variable domain in full, completed from reference TRBV11-2 and TRBJ2-4, reads EAGVAQSPRYKIIEKRQSVAFWCNPISGHATLYWYQQILGQGPKLLIQFQNNGVVDDSQLPKDRFSAERLKGVDSTLKIQPAKLEDSAVYLCASSLDPRGAAIQYFGAGTRLSVL.

This clonotype was recorded only once. The V call is TRBV12-3 or TRBV12-4, the J call TRBJ1-2; D is undetermined. This CDR3 comprises 13 residues. Trimming shortened V by 6 bases and J by 2 bases, and 10 bases separated the two germline ends. CDR3 amino acids: CASSTEANYGYTF. In DNA form, the CDR3 reads TGTGCCAGCAGCACAGAGGCGAACTATGGCTACACCTTC.

Only one count was recorded for this clonotype. Mismatch with germline at one junction end may stem from a read error. The chain is built from TRBV11-2 and TRBJ2-7; 7 bases agree with TRBD1. The CDR3 contains 13 residues. CDR1 is SGHAT and CDR2 is FQNNGV in the germline V gene. Here the CDR3 DNA reads TGTGCCAGCAGCTTAGAGTACAGGGGAGAACAGTGCTTC. Translation gives CASSLEYRGEQCF.

As concerns this clonotype: The germline gene is not matched at one end of the junction; a read error may be the cause. The chain joins TRBV13 to TRBJ2-3; 7 bases fit TRBD1. This CDR3 spans 13 amino acids. Germline CDR1 and CDR2: PRHDT and FYEKMQ (reference sequence). In DNA, the CDR3 is TGTGCCATCAGTCACGACAGGGAAGATGCGCAGTATTTT. Its translation: CAISHDREDAQYF.

A note on this clonotype: A read error may be the cause here, since a much bigger clone is one base away. V gene TRBV7-8 combines with J gene TRBJ1-2; 11 nucleotides agree with TRBD1. The CDR3 is 15 amino acids. Germline CDR1 and CDR2: SGHVS and FQNEAQ. The DNA of the CDR3 is TGTACCAGCAGCTCCCGGGACAGGGGGGGGTATGGCTACACCTTC. This encodes CTSSSRDRGGYGYTF.

Details on this clonotype: One end of the junction varies from germline; a read error may be responsible. The rearrangement uses TRBV20-1 and TRBJ1-1; D is possibly TRBD1 (5 bases). Germline loops: CDR1 DFQATT, CDR2 SNEGSKA (reference sequence). The CDR3 extends over 13 amino acids. This chain's CDR3 is CSAASWGNTEAFF. The DNA for the CDR3 is TGCAGTGCTGCCTCCTGGGGCAACACTGAAGCCTTCTTT.

Of note for this clonotype: Germline is not matched at one junction end, which may reflect a read error. The chain recombines TRBV2 with TRBJ2-4; D is possibly TRBD2 (5 bases). Germline assignment: CDR1 SNHLY and CDR2 FYNNEI. The CDR3 spans 14 residues. This CDR3 reads CASNEGPRGNIQYF. CDR3 bases: TGTGCCAGCAATGAAGGGCCTAGAGGGAACATTCAGTACTTC.

Comments on this clonotype: This likely comes from a read error, as the CDR3 has no conserved phenylalanine or tryptophan at its end. The rearrangement uses TRBV7-8 and TRBJ2-7; no firm D call. V was shortened by 1 base and J by 3 bases, with 13 bases between the two germline ends. The CDR3 consists of 15 residues. Germline CDR1 SGHVS, CDR2 FQNEAQ. This CDR3 reads CASSLGRVRHYEQYL. CDR3 DNA sequence: TGTGCCAGCAGCTTAGGAAGGGTCAGGCACTACGAGCAGTACCTC.

This clonotype has at least ten counts. The V and J genes are TRBV29-1 and TRBJ2-5; 12 bases map to TRBD1. The CDR3 runs 18 residues. V was clipped by 0 bases and J by 6 bases; unmatched bases: 14. Germline CDR1 reads SQVTM; CDR2 reads ANQGSEA. CDR3 in DNA: TGCAGCGTTGAAGATTATGAAAGCTGGGACAGGGGGCCGAAGACCCAGTACTTC. Encoded protein: CSVEDYESWDRGPKTQYF.

This chain joins TRBV4-1 and TRBJ1-5; possible D gene TRBD1, 6 bases. CDR1 MGHRA and CDR2 YSYEKL come from the germline V gene. Between the trimmed V and J ends, which lost 4 bases and 11 bases, there was a span of 21 bases. CDR3 size: 15 residues. CDR3 protein: CASSRISGEGSSQHF. The CDR3 DNA sequence: TGCGCCAGCAGCCGAATTTCAGGGGAAGGTTCGTCCCAGCATTTT.

Note on this clonotype: A junction boundary mismatches the germline segment, possibly from a read error. CDR3 in DNA: TGTGCCAGCAGCTTGTCATCGAACAGTGAAGTTTTCTTT. Amino acids: CASSLSSNSEVFF. The J gene is TRBJ1-1, the V gene TRBV5-5; no firm D call. The CDR3 spans 13 residues. Germline CDR1 and CDR2: SGHKS and YYEKEE (reference sequence).

This clonotype came up many times. The genes are TRBV7-8 and TRBJ2-7; 10 bases align to TRBD2. Germline V CDR1 and CDR2: SGHVS, FQNEAQ. J gave up 2 bases and V 5 bases, and 6 bases lay outside the gene matches. The CDR3 runs 15 residues. The CDR3 reads CASSTASGRAYEQYF. The CDR3 DNA sequence: TGTGCCAGCAGCACTGCGAGCGGGAGGGCCTACGAGCAGTACTTC.

A note on this clonotype: The conserved phenylalanine or tryptophan normally closing the CDR3 is absent here, so this likely arose from a read error. The CDR3 DNA reads as TGTGCCAGCAACGAACAGGGTTCTTGGGAGACCCAGTACTCC. It is translated as CASNEQGSWETQYS. This sequence joins TRBV7-9 and TRBJ2-5, with D possibly TRBD1 on 6 matching bases. Trimming removed 7 bases at V and 5 bases at J, with 17 bases between. The germline V gene has CDR1 SEHNR and CDR2 FQNEAQ (reference sequence). This CDR3 comprises 14 residues.

Regarding this clonotype: Because the CDR3 is missing its conserved closing phenylalanine or tryptophan, this is likely a read error. The DNA is left out, because the CDR3 cannot be placed on it with certainty; the CDR3 is given as TCRdb lists it. V and J are TRBV6-1 and TRBJ2-1; the table's TRBD1 call for D was not verified on the DNA. In germline, CDR1 is MNHNS, CDR2 SASEGT. Including both end residues, the CDR3 is 15 amino acids long. This CDR3 reads CASSPATGSYNEQIL.

This clonotype was seen just once. The chain has TRBV2 and TRBJ2-1; either TRBD1 or TRBD2 may fit D (6 bases each). With 4 bases removed from V and 7 bases from J, the gap between germline ends came to 17 bases. In germline, CDR1 is SNHLY, CDR2 FYNNEI. CDR3 length equals 15 residues. The CDR3 sequence: CASSVPSRRGNEQFF. In DNA form, the CDR3 reads TGTGCCAGCAGTGTTCCTAGCAGGAGGGGGAATGAGCAGTTCTTC. Combining the CDR3 with reference TRBV2 and TRBJ2-1 gives the whole variable domain EPEVTQTPSHQVTQMGQEVILRCVPISNHLYFYWYRQILGQKVEFLVSFYNNEISEKSEIFDDQFSVERPDGSNFTLKIRSTKLEDSAMYFCASSVPSRRGNEQFFGPGTRLTVL.

As regards this clonotype: Compared with germline, one end of the junction differs, possibly owing to a read error. V gene TRBV6-5 combines with J gene TRBJ2-1; unclear D gene. The CDR3 runs to 17 residues. In germline, CDR1 is MNHEY, CDR2 SVGAGI. CDR3 bases: TGTGCTAGCAGTTACTCGATCTGGGTACTTGCGGACAATGAGCAGTTCTTC. Translation gives CASSYSIWVLADNEQFF.